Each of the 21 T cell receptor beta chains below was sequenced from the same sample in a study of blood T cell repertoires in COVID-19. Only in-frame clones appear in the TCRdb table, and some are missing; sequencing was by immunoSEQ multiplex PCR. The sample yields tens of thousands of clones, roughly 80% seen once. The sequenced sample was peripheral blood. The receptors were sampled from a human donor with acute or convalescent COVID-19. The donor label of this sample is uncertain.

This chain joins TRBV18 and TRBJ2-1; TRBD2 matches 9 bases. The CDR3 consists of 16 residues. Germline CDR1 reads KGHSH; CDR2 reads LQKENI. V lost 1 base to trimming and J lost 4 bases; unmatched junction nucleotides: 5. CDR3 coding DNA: TGTGCCAGCTCACCACGGAGTACTAGCGGGTACAATGAGCAGTTCTTC. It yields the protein CASSPRSTSGYNEQFF.

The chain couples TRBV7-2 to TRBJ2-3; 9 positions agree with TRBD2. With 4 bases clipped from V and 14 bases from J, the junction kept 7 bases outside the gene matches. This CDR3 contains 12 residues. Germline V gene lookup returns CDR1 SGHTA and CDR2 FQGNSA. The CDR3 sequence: CASSSLGLARYF. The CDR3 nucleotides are TGTGCCAGCAGCTCGCTGGGACTAGCTCGGTATTTT.

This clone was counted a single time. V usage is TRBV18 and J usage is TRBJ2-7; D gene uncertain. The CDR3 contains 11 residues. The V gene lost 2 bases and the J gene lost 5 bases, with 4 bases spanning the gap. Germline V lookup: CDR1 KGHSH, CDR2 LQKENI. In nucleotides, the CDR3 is TGTGCCAGCTCACCAGGGCACGAGCAGTACTTC. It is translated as CASSPGHEQYF.

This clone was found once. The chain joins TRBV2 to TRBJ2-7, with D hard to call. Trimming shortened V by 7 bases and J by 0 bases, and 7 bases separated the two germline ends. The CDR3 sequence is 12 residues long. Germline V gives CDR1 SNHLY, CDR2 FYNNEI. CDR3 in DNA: TGTGCCAGCACTCCAGACTCCTACGAGCAGTACTTC. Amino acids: CASTPDSYEQYF.

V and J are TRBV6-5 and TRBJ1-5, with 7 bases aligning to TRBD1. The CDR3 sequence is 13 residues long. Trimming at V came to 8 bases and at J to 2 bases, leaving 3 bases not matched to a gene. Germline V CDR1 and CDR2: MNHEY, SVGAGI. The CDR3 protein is CASADRGNQPQHF. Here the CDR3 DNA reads TGTGCCAGCGCAGACAGGGGCAATCAGCCCCAGCATTTT.

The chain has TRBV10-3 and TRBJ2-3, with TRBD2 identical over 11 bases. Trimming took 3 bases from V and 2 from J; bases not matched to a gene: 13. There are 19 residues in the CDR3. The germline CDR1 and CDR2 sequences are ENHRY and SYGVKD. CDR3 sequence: CAISEAGTSGTYPTDTQYF. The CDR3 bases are TGTGCCATCAGTGAAGCGGGGACTAGCGGCACTTACCCCACAGATACGCAGTATTTT.

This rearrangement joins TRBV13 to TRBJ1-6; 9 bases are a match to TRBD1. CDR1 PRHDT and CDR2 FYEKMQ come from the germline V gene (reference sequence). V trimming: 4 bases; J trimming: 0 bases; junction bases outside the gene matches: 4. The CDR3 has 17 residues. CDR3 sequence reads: CASSYWTGDSYNSPLHF. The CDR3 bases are TGTGCCAGCAGCTATTGGACAGGGGACTCCTATAATTCACCCCTCCACTTT.

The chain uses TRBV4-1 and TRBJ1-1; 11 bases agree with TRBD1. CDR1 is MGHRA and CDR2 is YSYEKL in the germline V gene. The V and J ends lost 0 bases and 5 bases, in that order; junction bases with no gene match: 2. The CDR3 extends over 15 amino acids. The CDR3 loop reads CASSQEGTGGTEAFF. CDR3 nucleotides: TGCGCCAGCAGCCAAGAAGGGACAGGGGGGACTGAAGCTTTCTTT.

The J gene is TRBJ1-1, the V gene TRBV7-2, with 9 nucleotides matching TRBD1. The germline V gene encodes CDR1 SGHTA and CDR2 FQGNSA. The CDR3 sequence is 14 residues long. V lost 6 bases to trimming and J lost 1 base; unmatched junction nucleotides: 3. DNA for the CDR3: TGTGCCAGCAGAGTACAGGGGGCGAACACTGAAGCTTTCTTT. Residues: CASRVQGANTEAFF.

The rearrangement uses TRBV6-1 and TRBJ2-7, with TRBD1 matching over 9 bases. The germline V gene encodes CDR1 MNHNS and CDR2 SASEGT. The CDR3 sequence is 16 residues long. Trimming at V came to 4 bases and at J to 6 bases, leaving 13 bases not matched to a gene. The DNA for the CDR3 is TGTGCCAGCAGTGCGTTTCGGACAGGGGATCGTGGCGAGCAGTACTTC. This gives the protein CASSAFRTGDRGEQYF.

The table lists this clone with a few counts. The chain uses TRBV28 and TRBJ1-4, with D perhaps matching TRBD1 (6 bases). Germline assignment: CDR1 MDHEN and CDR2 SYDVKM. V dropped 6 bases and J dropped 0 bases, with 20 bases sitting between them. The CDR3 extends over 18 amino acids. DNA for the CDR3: TGTGCCAGCAGCTACGCTAGTCCGGGACAATCAACTAATGAAAAACTGTTTTTT. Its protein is CASSYASPGQSTNEKLFF.

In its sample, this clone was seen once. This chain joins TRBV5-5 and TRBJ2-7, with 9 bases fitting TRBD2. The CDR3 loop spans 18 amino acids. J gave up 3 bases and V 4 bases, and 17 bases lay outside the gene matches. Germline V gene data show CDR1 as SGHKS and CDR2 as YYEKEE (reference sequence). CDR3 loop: CASSPRASGNLLDYEQYF. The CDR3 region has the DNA TGTGCCAGCAGCCCCCGGGCTAGCGGGAATCTTTTGGACTACGAGCAGTACTTC. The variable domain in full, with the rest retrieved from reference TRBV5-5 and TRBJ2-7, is DAGVTQSPTHLIKTRGQQVTLRCSPISGHKSVSWYQQVLGQGPQFIFQYYEKEERGRGNFPDRFSARQFPNYSSELNVNALLLGDSALYLCASSPRASGNLLDYEQYFGPGTRLTVT.

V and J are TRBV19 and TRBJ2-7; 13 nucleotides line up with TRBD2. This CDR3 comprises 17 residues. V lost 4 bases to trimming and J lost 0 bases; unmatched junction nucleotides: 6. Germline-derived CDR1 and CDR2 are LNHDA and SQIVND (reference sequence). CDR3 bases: TGTGCCAGTAGTACCCTGGGACTAGCGGGGAACTCCTACGAGCAGTACTTC. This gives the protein CASSTLGLAGNSYEQYF.

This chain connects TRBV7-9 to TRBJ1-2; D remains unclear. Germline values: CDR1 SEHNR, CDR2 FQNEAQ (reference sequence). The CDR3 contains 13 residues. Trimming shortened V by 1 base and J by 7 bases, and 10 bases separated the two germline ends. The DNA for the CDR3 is TGTGCCAGCAGCTTAGTAATCGAGGGTGGCTACACCTTC. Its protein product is CASSLVIEGGYTF.

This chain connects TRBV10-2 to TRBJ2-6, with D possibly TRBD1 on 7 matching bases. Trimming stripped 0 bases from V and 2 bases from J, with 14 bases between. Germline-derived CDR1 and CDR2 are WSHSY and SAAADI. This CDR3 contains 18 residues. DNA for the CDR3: TGCGCCAGCAGTGAGTCAGGCAGGGGGGTACCTGGGGCCAACGTCCTGACTTTC. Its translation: CASSESGRGVPGANVLTF.

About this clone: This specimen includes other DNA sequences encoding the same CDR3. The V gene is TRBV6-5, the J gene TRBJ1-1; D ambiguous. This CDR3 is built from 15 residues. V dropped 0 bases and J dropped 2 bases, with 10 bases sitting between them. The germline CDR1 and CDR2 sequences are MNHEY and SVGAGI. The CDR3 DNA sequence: TGTGCCAGCAGTTACTCCGCCCGCGGTAACACTGAAGCTTTCTTT. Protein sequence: CASSYSARGNTEAFF.

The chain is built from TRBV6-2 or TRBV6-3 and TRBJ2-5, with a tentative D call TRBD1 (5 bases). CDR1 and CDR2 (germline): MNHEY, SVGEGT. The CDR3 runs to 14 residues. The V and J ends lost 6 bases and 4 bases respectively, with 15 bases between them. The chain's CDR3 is CASSTRRVGETQYF. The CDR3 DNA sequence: TGTGCCAGCAGCACGCGCAGGGTTGGAGAGACCCAGTACTTC.

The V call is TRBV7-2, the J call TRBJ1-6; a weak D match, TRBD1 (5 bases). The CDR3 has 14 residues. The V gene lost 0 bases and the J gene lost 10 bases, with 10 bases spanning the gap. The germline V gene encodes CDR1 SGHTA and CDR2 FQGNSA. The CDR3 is CASSLAPGRSPLHF. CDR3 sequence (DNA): TGTGCCAGCAGCTTAGCGCCAGGGAGGTCACCCCTCCACTTT.

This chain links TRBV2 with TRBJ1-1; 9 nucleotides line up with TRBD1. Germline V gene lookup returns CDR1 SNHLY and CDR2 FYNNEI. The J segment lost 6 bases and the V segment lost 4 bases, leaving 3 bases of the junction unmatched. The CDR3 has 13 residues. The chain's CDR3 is CASSADRGPEAFF. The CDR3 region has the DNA TGTGCCAGCAGTGCGGACAGGGGCCCTGAAGCTTTCTTT.

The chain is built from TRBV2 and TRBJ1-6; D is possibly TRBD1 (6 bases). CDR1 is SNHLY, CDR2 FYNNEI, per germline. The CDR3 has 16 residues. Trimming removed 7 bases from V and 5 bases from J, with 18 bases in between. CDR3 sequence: CASKSRTVVDNSPLHF. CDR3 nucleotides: TGTGCCAGCAAAAGTCGGACAGTTGTCGATAATTCACCCCTCCACTTT. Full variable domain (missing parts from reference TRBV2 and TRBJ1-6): EPEVTQTPSHQVTQMGQEVILRCVPISNHLYFYWYRQILGQKVEFLVSFYNNEISEKSEIFDDQFSVERPDGSNFTLKIRSTKLEDSAMYFCASKSRTVVDNSPLHFGNGTRLTVT.

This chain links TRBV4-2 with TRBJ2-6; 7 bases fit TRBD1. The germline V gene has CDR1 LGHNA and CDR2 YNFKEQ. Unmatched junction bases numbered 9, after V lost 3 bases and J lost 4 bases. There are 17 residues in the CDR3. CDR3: CASSQYTGAAGANVLTF. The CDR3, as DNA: TGTGCCAGCAGCCAGTATACAGGGGCAGCCGGGGCCAACGTCCTGACTTTC.